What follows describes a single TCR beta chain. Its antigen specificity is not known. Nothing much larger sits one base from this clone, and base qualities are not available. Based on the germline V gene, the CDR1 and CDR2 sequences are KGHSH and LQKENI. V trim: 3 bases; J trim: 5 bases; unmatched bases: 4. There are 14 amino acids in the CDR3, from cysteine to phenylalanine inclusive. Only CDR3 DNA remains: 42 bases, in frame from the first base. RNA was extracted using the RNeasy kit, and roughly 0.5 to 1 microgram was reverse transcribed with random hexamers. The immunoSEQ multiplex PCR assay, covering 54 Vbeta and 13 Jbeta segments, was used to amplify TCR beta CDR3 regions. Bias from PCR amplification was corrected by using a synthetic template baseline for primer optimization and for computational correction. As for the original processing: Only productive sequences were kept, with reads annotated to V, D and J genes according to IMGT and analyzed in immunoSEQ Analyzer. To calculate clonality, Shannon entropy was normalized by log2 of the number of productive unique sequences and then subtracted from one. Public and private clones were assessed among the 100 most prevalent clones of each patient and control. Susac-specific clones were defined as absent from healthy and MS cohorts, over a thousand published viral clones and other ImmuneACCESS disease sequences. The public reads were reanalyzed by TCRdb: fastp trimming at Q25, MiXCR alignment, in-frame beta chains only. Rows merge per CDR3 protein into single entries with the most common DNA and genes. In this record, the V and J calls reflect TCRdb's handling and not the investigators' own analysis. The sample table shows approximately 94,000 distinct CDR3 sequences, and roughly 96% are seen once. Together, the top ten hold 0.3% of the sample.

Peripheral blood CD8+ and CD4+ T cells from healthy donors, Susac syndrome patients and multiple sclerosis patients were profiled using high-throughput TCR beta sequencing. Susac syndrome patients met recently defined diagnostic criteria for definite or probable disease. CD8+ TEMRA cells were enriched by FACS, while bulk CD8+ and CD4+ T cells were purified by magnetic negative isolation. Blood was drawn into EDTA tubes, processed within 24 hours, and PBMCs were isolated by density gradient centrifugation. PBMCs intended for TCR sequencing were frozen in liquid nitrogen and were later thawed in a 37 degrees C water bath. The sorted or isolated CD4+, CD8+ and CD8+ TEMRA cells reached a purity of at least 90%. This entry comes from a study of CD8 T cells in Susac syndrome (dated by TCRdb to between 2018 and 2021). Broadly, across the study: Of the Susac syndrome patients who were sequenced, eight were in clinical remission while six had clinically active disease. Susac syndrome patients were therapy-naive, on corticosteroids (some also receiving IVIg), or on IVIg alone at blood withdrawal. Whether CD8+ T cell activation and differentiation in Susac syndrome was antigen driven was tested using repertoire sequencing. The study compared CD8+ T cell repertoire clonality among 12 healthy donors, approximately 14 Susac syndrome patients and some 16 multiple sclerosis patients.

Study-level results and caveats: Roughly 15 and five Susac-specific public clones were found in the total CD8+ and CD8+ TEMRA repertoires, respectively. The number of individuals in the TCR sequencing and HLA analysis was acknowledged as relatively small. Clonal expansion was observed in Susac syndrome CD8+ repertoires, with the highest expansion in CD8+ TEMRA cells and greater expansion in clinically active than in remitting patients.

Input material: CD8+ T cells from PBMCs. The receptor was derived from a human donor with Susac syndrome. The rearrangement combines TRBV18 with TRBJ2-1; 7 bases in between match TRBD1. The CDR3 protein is CASSPRDSHNEQFF. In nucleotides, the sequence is TGTGCCAGCTCACCGAGGGACAGCCACAATGAGCAGTTCTTC.